This TCR beta chain was captured by sequencing in a study of blood T cell repertoires in COVID-19. This CDR3 has 19 residues. V dropped 3 bases and J dropped 0 bases, with 23 bases sitting between them. Looked up from germline, CDR1 is MGHRA and CDR2 is YSYEKL. Only in-frame clones appear in the TCRdb table, and some are missing; sequencing was by immunoSEQ multiplex PCR. The sample contains fewer than 180,000 clones, around 87% of which appear only once. The sequencing sample was made of peripheral blood. This receptor was taken from a woman aged 55-70 years with active or convalescent COVID-19. The chain couples TRBV4-1 to TRBJ2-5; a possible D gene is TRBD2 (5 bases). Here the CDR3 DNA reads TGCGCCAGCAGCCAGACTATAGGGCGGCCCGTGGGGTACCAAGAGACCCAGTACTTC. It codes for CASSQTIGRPVGYQETQYF.